This is a list of T cell receptor beta chains from one sample in a study of OX40 agonist ivuxolimab in advanced cancers. Here immunoSEQ multiplex PCR was the method, and the copy in TCRdb shows in-frame clones only, minus some. This table holds 57,000 or so clones, under 85% found once. Sequences were derived from CD4+ or CD8+ T cells sorted from blood, sampled in a trial of the OX40 agonist ivuxolimab. All receptors derive from an adult with an advanced solid tumor such as melanoma, head and neck, liver or kidney cancer. Both conserved end residues are part of each CDR3. Fields, in order: D gene, clone size, J gene, V gene, CDR3 protein, CDR3 DNA. A D gene is named only where the DNA matches it firmly. Some rows mark clone size as missing; the rest say once, few, many or name a class of expanded clone.

D gene: .
clone size: .
J gene: TRBJ2-5
V gene: TRBV10-2
CDR3 protein: CASSDIAAQETQYF
CDR3 DNA: TGCGCCAGCAGTGACATAGCGGCACAAGAGACCCAGTACTTC

D gene: .
clone size: .
J gene: TRBJ1-1
V gene: TRBV7-2
CDR3 protein: CASSLDQMNTEAFF
CDR3 DNA: TGTGCCAGCAGCTTAGATCAAATGAACACTGAAGCTTTCTTT

D gene: TRBD1
clone size: .
J gene: TRBJ1-4
V gene: TRBV30
CDR3 protein: CAWRSPWDRGEKLFF
CDR3 DNA: TGTGCCTGGAGATCCCCGTGGGACAGGGGAGAAAAACTGTTTTTT

D gene: .
clone size: .
J gene: TRBJ1-3
V gene: TRBV15
CDR3 protein: CATSRGSLGSGSGNTIYF
CDR3 DNA: TGTGCCACCAGCAGAGGTTCTTTGGGGTCCGGCTCTGGAAACACCATATATTTT

D gene: .
clone size: .
J gene: TRBJ1-4
V gene: TRBV6-6
CDR3 protein: CASTLDYFNNEKLFF
CDR3 DNA: TGTGCCAGCACCCTAGACTATTTTAATAATGAAAAACTGTTTTTT

D gene: TRBD1
clone size: .
J gene: TRBJ1-6
V gene: TRBV15
CDR3 protein: CATSRDPGQPNSPLHF
CDR3 DNA: TGTGCCACCAGCAGAGATCCGGGACAGCCTAATTCACCCCTCCACTTT

D gene: .
clone size: .
J gene: TRBJ1-1
V gene: TRBV6-1
CDR3 protein: CASSEYRWFGAFF
CDR3 DNA: TGTGCCAGCAGTGAATACAGGTGGTTTGGAGCTTTCTTT

D gene: TRBD2
clone size: .
J gene: TRBJ2-1
V gene: TRBV2
CDR3 protein: CATKTSGGYNEQFF
CDR3 DNA: TGTGCCACAAAAACTAGCGGGGGCTACAATGAGCAGTTCTTC

D gene: .
clone size: .
J gene: TRBJ2-7
V gene: TRBV13
CDR3 protein: CASSSGRLSYEQYF
CDR3 DNA: TGTGCCAGCAGCTCGGGACGGCTTTCCTACGAGCAGTACTTC

D gene: .
clone size: few
J gene: TRBJ2-5
V gene: TRBV5-4
CDR3 protein: CASSMGTYQETQYF
CDR3 DNA: TGTGCCAGCAGTATGGGGACTTATCAAGAGACCCAGTACTTC

D gene: .
clone size: .
J gene: TRBJ2-7
V gene: TRBV7-2
CDR3 protein: CASSPGHSGEQYF
CDR3 DNA: TGTGCCAGCAGCCCTGGACACTCGGGGGAGCAGTACTTC

D gene: .
clone size: .
J gene: TRBJ2-1
V gene: TRBV19
CDR3 protein: CASSTRTDNEQFF
CDR3 DNA: TGTGCCAGTAGTACCCGGACTGACAATGAGCAGTTCTTC

D gene: .
clone size: few
J gene: TRBJ1-1
V gene: TRBV5-1
CDR3 protein: CASSGRPGDTEAFF
CDR3 DNA: TGCGCCAGCAGCGGGAGGCCGGGGGACACTGAAGCTTTCTTT

D gene: .
clone size: .
J gene: TRBJ2-7
V gene: TRBV5-1
CDR3 protein: CASSLGPPTYNYEQYF
CDR3 DNA: TGCGCCAGCAGCTTGGGGCCACCTACATATAACTACGAGCAGTACTTC

D gene: TRBD1
clone size: .
J gene: TRBJ1-2
V gene: TRBV19
CDR3 protein: CASRDRVGYTF
CDR3 DNA: TGTGCCAGTAGGGACAGGGTCGGCTACACCTTC

D gene: .
clone size: .
J gene: TRBJ2-7
V gene: TRBV19
CDR3 protein: CASSTRSVSSYEQYF
CDR3 DNA: TGTGCCAGTAGTACCAGGAGTGTAAGCTCCTACGAGCAGTACTTC

D gene: .
clone size: once
J gene: TRBJ1-2
V gene: TRBV11-3
CDR3 protein: CASSRLGAYGYTF
CDR3 DNA: TGTGCCAGCAGCCGCCTCGGAGCCTATGGCTACACCTTC

D gene: .
clone size: .
J gene: TRBJ1-6
V gene: TRBV10-3
CDR3 protein: CAISESPSRNGDSPLHF
CDR3 DNA: TGTGCCATCAGTGAGTCGCCGTCCCGTAACGGCGATTCACCCCTCCACTTT

D gene: .
clone size: .
J gene: TRBJ2-1
V gene: TRBV30
CDR3 protein: CASRIGGGYNEQFF
CDR3 DNA: TGTGCCTCTAGGATAGGGGGGGGGTACAATGAGCAGTTCTTC

D gene: .
clone size: .
J gene: TRBJ2-1
V gene: TRBV7-2
CDR3 protein: CASTLNQGNEQFF
CDR3 DNA: TGTGCCAGCACCTTAAACCAAGGCAATGAGCAGTTCTTC

D gene: TRBD2
clone size: .
J gene: TRBJ2-3
V gene: TRBV2
CDR3 protein: CASRLLAGGGDTQYF
CDR3 DNA: TGTGCCAGCAGACTCCTAGCGGGGGGGGGAGATACGCAGTATTTT

D gene: TRBD1
clone size: .
J gene: TRBJ2-2
V gene: TRBV11-2
CDR3 protein: CASRRQGTGELFF
CDR3 DNA: TGTGCCAGCAGGAGACAGGGCACCGGGGAGCTGTTTTTT

D gene: TRBD2
clone size: .
J gene: TRBJ2-7
V gene: TRBV4-2
CDR3 protein: CASSQVGPGLVYEQYF
CDR3 DNA: TGTGCCAGCAGCCAAGTCGGGCCGGGACTAGTATACGAGCAGTACTTC

D gene: .
clone size: .
J gene: TRBJ1-1
V gene: TRBV7-8
CDR3 protein: CASREGENTEAFF
CDR3 DNA: TGTGCCAGCAGAGAGGGGGAGAACACTGAAGCTTTCTTT